Sequencing of this TCR beta chain was carried out in a study of blood T cell repertoires in COVID-19 (dated by TCRdb to the early 2020s). For the study in its entirety: Collaborator samples came from the United States, Italy and Spain and covered acute and convalescent phases of COVID-19. Where available, HLA class I and class II types were taken from metadata supplied by the sample provider and were not determined by assay-based typing. The repertoires were released in a freely available public database intended as a resource for research on the immune response to SARS-CoV-2. Subjects who had been exposed to COVID-19, were actively infected with it, or had recovered from it provided the deeply sampled blood TCRbeta repertoires that made up the dataset. Samples were obtained from the ongoing ImmuneRACE study (first 160 participants) and from about 1,300 subjects provided by 6 global collaborators. A de-identified subject ID, COVID-19 status, age in years and sex were almost always included in the sample metadata. The prospective study material was composed of cDNA or gDNA derived from T cells, B-cell-depleted T cells, or PBMCs. Findings and caveats that apply to the study as a whole: Clinical and demographic metadata were provided uncurated, with the amount varying by source and participant.

The immunoSEQ Assay, a bias-controlled multiplex PCR, was used to amplify TCRbeta CDR3 regions from genomic DNA. Turning to the authors' computational methods: Within the assay, amplification of reference gene primers was used to estimate how many nucleated cells each sample contained. Sequence reads were collapsed and filtered to measure the absolute abundance of every unique TCRbeta CDR3 rearrangement. For each sample, productive Simpson clonality was calculated as the square root of Simpson's diversity index across productive rearrangements. TCRdb took over this immuneACCESS table, retaining in-frame rearrangements with V and J assigned. Such tables are incomplete; in checked studies, under half of the missing clones stem from an unresolved V gene, and the remainder is unexplained. V and J calls and clone size are given by that table; D and trimming were obtained from the DNA. This sample gives fewer than 300,000 clones in total; around nine tenths of them show up just once. The leading ten clones occupy about 0.99% of the sample.

In this sample, this clone turned up once. Its antigen is still unknown. Per-nucleotide qualities are absent, and no much larger clonotype sits a single base away. Another Seattle source contributed samples from volunteer blood donors who had recovered from COVID-19. Whole blood was collected in K2EDTA tubes by collaborating institutions according to the institutions' own protocols. Collaborator samples were shipped for TCRbeta analysis as frozen whole blood, isolated PBMCs, or DNA extracted from either sample type. Deletion took 8 bases off V and 4 bases off J, with a span of 12 bases between the germline ends. CDR1 MNHEY and CDR2 SVGAGI were looked up in the germline V gene. The CDR3 runs 13 amino acids, cysteine and phenylalanine included. The entry retains the CDR3 DNA only, 39 bases that are in frame from base 1.

This receptor was taken from a woman between 40 and 50 years old who had recovered from COVID-19. Rearrangement joined TRBV6-5 to TRBJ1-5, and perhaps TRBD1 as D gene, on 6 matching bases. The sequenced sample consisted of peripheral blood. For the CDR3, the sequence is CASSWDTNQPQHF. The DNA is TGTGCCAGCTCCTGGGACACAAATCAGCCCCAGCATTTT.